This paragraph reports one T cell receptor (beta chain). There is no known antigen for this receptor. The sample holds no much larger clone one base away, and base qualities are not on file. A constant-region primer and ProtoScript II reverse transcriptase were used to reverse-transcribe TCRbeta-specific cDNA from approximately 450 ng total RNA. Construction of the TCRbeta libraries relied on three nested rounds of multiplex PCR, following a slightly modified ARM-PCR procedure. Each of the first two PCR rounds ran for approximately 11 cycles using multiplex TRBV1-TRBV30 forward primers together with a Cbeta reverse primer. Sample barcodes and Illumina adapters were attached in a final 25-cycle PCR using Deep VentR polymerase. Before sequencing, amplicons of 200-500 bp were gel-purified using a QIAquick gel extraction kit. The TCRbeta amplicons were sequenced with 250-bp paired-end reads on an Illumina HiSeq 2500. As for the original processing: Trimmomatic v0.33 was used to quality-trim the reads, and FLASH v1.2.11 was used to merge paired reads so that full CDR3 sequences could be recovered. V, D and J germline segments were assigned to the rearranged TCRbeta sequences using MiGEC v1.2.1b. Clonotype statistics, along with Shannon-Wiener diversity indices, were calculated using VDJtools v1.0.0. Except for diversity analysis, only the 250 most abundant clonotypes of each sample were used in subsequent analyses to reduce sampling bias. TCRdb cleaned the public reads at Q25 with fastp, built clones with MiXCR and kept in-frame beta chains. Identical CDR3 proteins give one entry, which carries the most common genes and DNA. The V and J calls reflect TCRdb's pipeline rather than the authors' work. This sample lists hundreds of thousands of distinct CDR3 sequences; 65% were detected once. About 9.4% of the sample lies in the top ten.

RNA from unsorted whole blood was extracted with TRIzol reagent, and germline DNA was obtained with the DNeasy Blood & Tissue kit. At the time of sampling, the patients were treatment-naive and had chronic HBV infection. Before surgery, 3.5 to 4 milliliters of peripheral blood were drawn into K2EDTA tubes. The sample is drawn from a study of tumor-infiltrating lymphocytes in primary liver carcinoma (dated by TCRdb to the late 2010s). About the investigation overall: Between November 2015 and March 2016, several patients in China with histopathologically diagnosed primary liver carcinoma had surgical resection. Repertoires from technical replicates were highly reproducible, with mean shared-clone rates about 0.9 and correlation coefficients above 0.95. The tumors of the five patients were staged as T1-T3 N0M0, with maximum diameters ranging from roughly 4.2 to 10 cm. A total of roughly 35 specimens from 5 patients underwent TCRbeta repertoire sequencing, comprising 25 tumor regions, 5 adjacent noncancerous liver tissues and 5 peripheral blood samples. TCRbeta repertoire sequencing, expression microarrays and whole-exome sequencing were combined in the study across five regions of each liver tumor, with adjacent normal tissue and blood also included. Hepatocellular carcinoma (four) or combined HCC and intrahepatic cholangiocarcinoma (one) was present in the five patients, who were three men and two women aged 30 to 69 years. Each sample produced about 3.5 to 7.13 million productive TCRbeta reads, and read depth showed no significant difference between tissue types. Broader findings and caveats from the paper: The study included only five or six patients, and the authors note findings should be validated in a larger study. Only the TCR beta chain was sequenced, so true repertoire diversity is likely underestimated because unpaired alpha chains were not captured. Because the samples were bulk and unsorted, CD4+ and CD8+ T cell repertoires could not be compared. Repertoire overlap was higher between tumor regions (mean about 35%) than tumor-adjacent (around 17%) or tumor-blood (14%) pairs, consistent with antigen-driven expansion. A significantly larger repertoire fraction was made up by the top 250 clones in tumors than in blood (p = 0.039).

From cysteine to phenylalanine, the CDR3 is 14 amino acids long. Solely the CDR3 DNA is kept, with 42 bases framed from the first base. V is pared back by 2 bases and J by 5 bases, with 12 bases lying between the germline termini. The germline V gene gives CDR1 as MNHNS and CDR2 as SASEGT. The rearranged segments are TRBV6-1 and TRBJ2-5; the D region possibly corresponds to TRBD2 (6 bases align). This TCR derives from a man aged 40-55 years with primary liver carcinoma and hepatitis B virus infection. Sequenced material: peripheral blood. Here the CDR3 is given as CASSERTNGETQYF. The nucleotide sequence reads TGTGCCAGCAGTGAACGGACTAACGGGGAGACCCAGTACTTC.